This T cell receptor beta chain was documented in a study of Graves' ophthalmopathy and Graves' hyperthyroidism. Study as a whole: The collection of peripheral blood took place at initial diagnosis, before any treatment.

Amplification of TCR beta CDR3 regions used RNA transcripts. Second-round multiplex PCR came after a first-round RT-PCR that employed HTBI primers. Each CDR3 protein is one row after TCRdb ran MiXCR on the multiplex PCR reads. The data show almost 400,000 distinct CDR3 sequences, around 18% seen once. Whole-study findings and limits: The majority of expanded thyroid clonotypes above 0.001 frequency also occurred in blood.

Among the exclusions were patients with other autoimmune diseases, uncontrolled infections, pregnancy or lactation. Someone took the PBMCs out of 10 ml of fresh peripheral blood. With regard to this clonotype: What it binds is not known.

This CDR3 is built from 15 residues. J lost 9 bases, V lost 5 bases, and 13 bases had no gene match. Germline assignment: CDR1 MNHEY and CDR2 SVGEGT. Sequencing used peripheral blood. The receptor was isolated from a woman aged 18 to 35 with Graves' ophthalmopathy. This chain links TRBV6-2 or TRBV6-3 with TRBJ2-7; the match to TRBD2 covers 10 bases. The CDR3 reads CASSATPSGREAQYF. Written as DNA, the CDR3 is TGTGCCAGCAGTGCTACCCCCAGCGGGAGGGAGGCGCAGTACTTC.